This record looks at one T cell receptor beta chain sequence and its context. Its antigen is not known. Together with a sample-barcoded 5' primer, a J-beta primer mix was included in a second PCR lasting about 7 to 12 cycles. TCRdb re-called the 5' RACE reads through MiXCR, storing one row per CDR3 protein. The data contain about 1.8 million distinct CDR3 sequences, around 50% of them singletons. These data come from a study of blood T cells in healthy people across ages. Whole-study findings and limits: More naive CD4+ cells and higher diversity were found in long-lived than in aged donors.

The CDR3 extends over 16 amino acids. The germline V gene has CDR1 MGHRA and CDR2 YSYEKL. After removal of 4 bases from V and 2 bases from J, the junction contained 7 bases not matched to a gene. The V call is TRBV4-1, the J call TRBJ2-5; TRBD2 aligns across 10 bases. The receptor's source is a woman aged 40 to 50 in good health. The sequenced sample was blood. CDR3 in amino acids: CASSLSLAGFQETQYF. In DNA form, the CDR3 reads TGCGCCAGCAGCCTCTCACTAGCGGGATTTCAAGAGACCCAGTACTTC.